Listed below are T cell receptor beta chains from one sample, sequenced in a study of T-cell memory formation after mild COVID-19. TCRdb analysed the 5' RACE reads with MiXCR anew, one entry per CDR3 protein. The data contain about 400,000 distinct CDR3 sequences, 18% of them singletons. Sequenced input: PBMCs or a T cell subset sorted from them (not recorded which). These receptors all come from a man in his late teens or twenties who had mild COVID-19 (a few samples of this study predate the infection). Cell type and time point are not known. The conserved cysteine and the conserved F or W are not part of the CDR3 here. D genes are given only for firm matches.

v_gene: TRBV27
d_gene: .
j_gene: TRBJ1-1
CDR3aa: ASRGRYTEAF

v_gene: TRBV7-3
d_gene: TRBD2
j_gene: TRBJ2-2
CDR3aa: ASSLESSGVTGELF

v_gene: TRBV21-1
d_gene: .
j_gene: TRBJ2-3
CDR3aa: ASSSRDQSTNTQY

v_gene: TRBV12-3/TRBV12-4
d_gene: .
j_gene: TRBJ1-5
CDR3aa: ASGRFDGNQPQH

v_gene: TRBV5-1
d_gene: TRBD2
j_gene: TRBJ2-1
CDR3aa: ASSSSGGAYNEQF

v_gene: TRBV24-1
d_gene: .
j_gene: TRBJ2-1
CDR3aa: ATSDPPRALRDEQF

v_gene: TRBV15
d_gene: .
j_gene: TRBJ1-2
CDR3aa: ATSRGGLNYGYT

v_gene: TRBV7-9
d_gene: .
j_gene: TRBJ1-1
CDR3aa: ASSSPSNTEAF

v_gene: TRBV7-9
d_gene: .
j_gene: TRBJ2-7
CDR3aa: ASRPQGTYEQY

v_gene: TRBV4-1
d_gene: .
j_gene: TRBJ1-3
CDR3aa: ASSQFLVVQFFGNTIY

v_gene: TRBV7-2
d_gene: .
j_gene: TRBJ1-2
CDR3aa: ASSPAGGVEYGYT

v_gene: TRBV20-1
d_gene: .
j_gene: TRBJ1-6
CDR3aa: SARAEFNSPLH

v_gene: TRBV2
d_gene: TRBD1
j_gene: TRBJ2-7
CDR3aa: ASPPGQGNPYEQY

v_gene: TRBV21-1
d_gene: .
j_gene: TRBJ2-7
CDR3aa: ASSNGQGSDEQY

v_gene: TRBV7-9
d_gene: .
j_gene: TRBJ1-1
CDR3aa: ASSLLGTTTEAF

v_gene: TRBV5-1
d_gene: TRBD1
j_gene: TRBJ2-5
CDR3aa: ASSLLGPETGGSETQY

v_gene: TRBV7-6
d_gene: .
j_gene: TRBJ1-4
CDR3aa: ASGDEGVKLF

v_gene: TRBV20-1
d_gene: .
j_gene: TRBJ2-3
CDR3aa: SALGGGGQTDTQY

v_gene: TRBV5-5
d_gene: TRBD2
j_gene: TRBJ2-7
CDR3aa: ASERTSAEKYEQY

v_gene: TRBV2
d_gene: .
j_gene: TRBJ1-5
CDR3aa: ASSLQGGGQPQH

v_gene: TRBV30
d_gene: .
j_gene: TRBJ2-3
CDR3aa: ACQRVGTDTQY

v_gene: TRBV6-5
d_gene: TRBD1
j_gene: TRBJ1-2
CDR3aa: ASRRGTGGLGYT

v_gene: TRBV5-1
d_gene: TRBD1
j_gene: TRBJ2-3
CDR3aa: ASSLGGQGNTDTQY

v_gene: TRBV6-6
d_gene: TRBD2
j_gene: TRBJ2-1
CDR3aa: ASSATSGADVVEQF

v_gene: TRBV4-3
d_gene: TRBD1
j_gene: TRBJ1-2
CDR3aa: ASSRADRGYGYT

v_gene: TRBV27
d_gene: TRBD1
j_gene: TRBJ1-1
CDR3aa: ASSFNRGQAF

v_gene: TRBV9
d_gene: TRBD1
j_gene: TRBJ2-5
CDR3aa: ASSEQGSQETQY

v_gene: TRBV6-2/TRBV6-3
d_gene: TRBD1
j_gene: TRBJ2-7
CDR3aa: ASSPWTGSHEQY

v_gene: TRBV9
d_gene: .
j_gene: TRBJ2-3
CDR3aa: ASSVAQIDTQY

v_gene: TRBV10-2
d_gene: .
j_gene: TRBJ2-1
CDR3aa: ASRRGLDNEQF

v_gene: TRBV7-2
d_gene: TRBD1
j_gene: TRBJ2-5
CDR3aa: ASSLGGQRETQY

v_gene: TRBV4-2
d_gene: TRBD1
j_gene: TRBJ1-6
CDR3aa: ASRQRLKGQGNSPLH

v_gene: TRBV4-2
d_gene: .
j_gene: TRBJ2-1
CDR3aa: ASSQDDRRNYNEQF

v_gene: TRBV11-2
d_gene: TRBD1
j_gene: TRBJ2-5
CDR3aa: ASTIRQGETQY

v_gene: TRBV2
d_gene: TRBD2
j_gene: TRBJ2-3
CDR3aa: ASGLAEKSTDTQY

v_gene: TRBV7-2
d_gene: .
j_gene: TRBJ2-1
CDR3aa: ASSLVLGGVNDEQF

v_gene: TRBV9
d_gene: .
j_gene: TRBJ2-1
CDR3aa: ASSVGSVSYNEQF

v_gene: TRBV6-5
d_gene: TRBD1
j_gene: TRBJ1-6
CDR3aa: ASSRDRGGSSPLH

v_gene: TRBV11-2
d_gene: .
j_gene: TRBJ2-1
CDR3aa: ASSPRRGWAYNEQF

v_gene: TRBV27
d_gene: .
j_gene: TRBJ2-7
CDR3aa: ASSYKDLYEQY

v_gene: TRBV18
d_gene: .
j_gene: TRBJ2-5
CDR3aa: ASSPTLGPTQETQY

v_gene: TRBV11-2
d_gene: .
j_gene: TRBJ2-2
CDR3aa: ASSTPRVGELF

v_gene: TRBV27
d_gene: TRBD1
j_gene: TRBJ2-2
CDR3aa: ASSSDRGRTGELF

v_gene: TRBV24-1
d_gene: TRBD1
j_gene: TRBJ1-1
CDR3aa: ATGDRDTEAF

v_gene: TRBV7-2
d_gene: TRBD2
j_gene: TRBJ2-5
CDR3aa: ASSPGRSRLAGETQY

v_gene: TRBV20-1
d_gene: .
j_gene: TRBJ2-1
CDR3aa: SWGKEYNEQF